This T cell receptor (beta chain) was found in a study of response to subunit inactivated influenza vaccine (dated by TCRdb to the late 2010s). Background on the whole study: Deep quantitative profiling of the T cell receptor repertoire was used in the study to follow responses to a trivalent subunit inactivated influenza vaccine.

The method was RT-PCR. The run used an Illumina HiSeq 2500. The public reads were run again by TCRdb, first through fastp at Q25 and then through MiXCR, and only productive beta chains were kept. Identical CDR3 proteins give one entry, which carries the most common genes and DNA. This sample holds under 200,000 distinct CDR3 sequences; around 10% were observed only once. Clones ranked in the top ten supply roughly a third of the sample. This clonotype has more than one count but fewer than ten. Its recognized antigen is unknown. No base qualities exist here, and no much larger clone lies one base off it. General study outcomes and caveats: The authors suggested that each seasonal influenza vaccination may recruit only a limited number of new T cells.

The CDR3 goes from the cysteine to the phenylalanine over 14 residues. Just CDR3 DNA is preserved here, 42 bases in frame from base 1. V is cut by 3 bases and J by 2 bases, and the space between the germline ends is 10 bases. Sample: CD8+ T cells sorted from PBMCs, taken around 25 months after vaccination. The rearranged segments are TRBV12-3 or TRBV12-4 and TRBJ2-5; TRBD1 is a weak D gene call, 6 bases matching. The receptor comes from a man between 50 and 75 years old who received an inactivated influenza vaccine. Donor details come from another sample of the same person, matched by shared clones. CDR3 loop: CASSFWGPQETQYF. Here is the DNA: TGTGCCAGCAGTTTCTGGGGGCCGCAAGAGACCCAGTACTTC.